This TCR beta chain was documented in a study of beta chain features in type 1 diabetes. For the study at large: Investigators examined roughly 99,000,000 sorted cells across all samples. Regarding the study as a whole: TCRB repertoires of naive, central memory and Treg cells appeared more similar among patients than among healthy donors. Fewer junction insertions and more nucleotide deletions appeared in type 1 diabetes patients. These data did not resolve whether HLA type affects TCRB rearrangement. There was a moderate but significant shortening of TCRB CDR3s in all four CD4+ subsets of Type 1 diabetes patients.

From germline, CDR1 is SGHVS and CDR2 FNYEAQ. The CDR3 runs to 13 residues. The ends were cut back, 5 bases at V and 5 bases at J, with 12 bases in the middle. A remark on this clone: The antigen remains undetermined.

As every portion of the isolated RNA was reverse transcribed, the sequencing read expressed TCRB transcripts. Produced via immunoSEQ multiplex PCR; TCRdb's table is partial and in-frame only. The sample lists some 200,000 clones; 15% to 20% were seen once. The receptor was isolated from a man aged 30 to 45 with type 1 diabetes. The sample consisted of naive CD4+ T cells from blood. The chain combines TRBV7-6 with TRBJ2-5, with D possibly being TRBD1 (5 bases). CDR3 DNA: TGTGCCAGCAGCCCCAGGGTTAGGGAGACCCAGTACTTC. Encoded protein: CASSPRVRETQYF. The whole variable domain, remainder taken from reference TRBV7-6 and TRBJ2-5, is GAGVSQSPRYKVTKRGQDVALRCDPISGHVSLYWYRQALGQGPEFLTYFNYEAQQDKSGLPNDRFSAERPEGSISTLTIQRTEQRDSAMYRCASSPRVRETQYFGPGTRLLVL.